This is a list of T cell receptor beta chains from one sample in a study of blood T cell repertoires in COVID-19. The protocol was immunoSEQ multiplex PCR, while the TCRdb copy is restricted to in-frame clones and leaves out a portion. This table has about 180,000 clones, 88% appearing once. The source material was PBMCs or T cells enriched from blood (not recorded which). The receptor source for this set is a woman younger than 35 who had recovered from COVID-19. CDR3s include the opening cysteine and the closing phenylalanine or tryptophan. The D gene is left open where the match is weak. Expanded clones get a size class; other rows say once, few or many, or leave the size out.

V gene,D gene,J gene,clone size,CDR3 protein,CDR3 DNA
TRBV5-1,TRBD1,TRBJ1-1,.,CASSLDQTGGTEAFF,TGCGCCAGCAGCTTGGACCAGACAGGGGGCACTGAAGCTTTCTTT
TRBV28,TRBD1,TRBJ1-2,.,CASSTGGSYGYTF,TGTGCCAGCTCCACAGGGGGATCGTACGGCTACACCTTC
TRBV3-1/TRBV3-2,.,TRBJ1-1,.,CASSQEAENTEAFF,TGTGCCAGCAGCCAAGAGGCGGAGAACACTGAAGCTTTCTTT
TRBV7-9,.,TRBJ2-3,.,CASSLVGRLGGRTDTQYF,TGTGCCAGCAGCTTAGTCGGGAGACTCGGGGGGCGCACAGATACGCAGTATTTT
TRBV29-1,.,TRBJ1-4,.,CSAALSTAGYEKLFF,TGCAGCGCCGCCCTATCGACAGCCGGTTATGAAAAACTGTTTTTT
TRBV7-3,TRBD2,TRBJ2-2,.,CASSPTSGSQGGELFF,TGTGCCAGCAGCCCTACTAGCGGGAGTCAAGGCGGGGAGCTGTTTTTT
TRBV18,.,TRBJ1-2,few,CASSPFITDGYTF,TGTGCCAGCTCACCCTTTATCACAGATGGCTACACCTTC
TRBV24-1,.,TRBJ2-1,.,CATSKPGWIYNEQFF,TGTGCCACCAGCAAACCGGGTTGGATCTACAATGAGCAGTTCTTC
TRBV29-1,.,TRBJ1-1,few,CSVATQATHTEAFF,TGCAGCGTTGCTACGCAGGCCACTCACACTGAAGCTTTCTTT
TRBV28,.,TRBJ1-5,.,CASSLNRGKNQPQHF,TGTGCCAGCAGCCTAAACCGGGGGAAAAATCAGCCCCAGCATTTT
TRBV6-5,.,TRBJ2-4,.,CASSYPPEEVKNIQYF,TGTGCCAGCAGTTACCCCCCGGAGGAGGTCAAAAACATTCAGTACTTC
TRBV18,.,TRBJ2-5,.,CASSNRDRETQYF,TGTGCCAGCTCAAACAGGGATAGGGAGACCCAGTACTTC
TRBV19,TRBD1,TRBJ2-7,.,CASSISGGRYEQYF,TGTGCCAGTAGTATTTCAGGGGGCAGGTACGAGCAGTACTTC
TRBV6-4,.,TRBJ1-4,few,CASSDSGGVLFF,TGTGCCAGCAGTGACTCAGGAGGGGTACTGTTTTTT
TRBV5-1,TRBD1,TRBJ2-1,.,CASSSLGQGPYNEQFF,TGCGCCAGCAGCTCGCTGGGACAGGGGCCTTACAATGAGCAGTTCTTC
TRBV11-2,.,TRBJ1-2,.,CASSSYDRNYGYTF,TGTGCCAGCAGCTCCTACGACAGGAACTATGGCTACACCTTC
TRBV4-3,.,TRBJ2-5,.,CASSQDQYLGTQYF,TGCGCCAGCAGCCAAGATCAATACCTAGGGACCCAGTACTTC
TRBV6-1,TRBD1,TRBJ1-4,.,CASSDTPGTGNEKLFF,TGTGCCAGCAGTGATACCCCTGGGACAGGAAATGAAAAACTGTTTTTT
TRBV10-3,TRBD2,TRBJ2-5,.,CAISTLAGGPQYF,TGTGCCATCAGCACACTAGCGGGGGGGCCCCAGTACTTC
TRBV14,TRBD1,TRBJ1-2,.,CASSLGQGAYYGYTF,TGTGCCAGCAGCTTGGGACAGGGGGCATACTATGGCTACACCTTC
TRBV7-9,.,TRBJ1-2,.,CASSPRSEIYGYTF,TGTGCCAGCAGCCCTAGGTCGGAAATCTATGGCTACACCTTC
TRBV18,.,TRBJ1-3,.,CASTDSLLFHTIYF,TGTGCCAGCACAGACAGCCTCCTTTTCCACACCATATATTTT
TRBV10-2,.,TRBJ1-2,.,CASSESLWVAPRDYTF,TGCGCCAGCAGTGAGTCCCTTTGGGTAGCTCCTCGTGACTACACCTTC
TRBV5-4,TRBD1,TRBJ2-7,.,CASSLTGQGVSFSYEQYF,TGTGCCAGCAGCCTAACCGGACAGGGAGTGTCTTTCTCCTACGAGCAGTACTTC
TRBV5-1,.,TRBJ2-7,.,CASSLSNRAAYEQYF,TGCGCCAGCAGCCTTTCGAACAGGGCGGCCTACGAGCAGTACTTC
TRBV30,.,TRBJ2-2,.,CAWSAGLRTGELFF,TGTGCCTGGAGCGCAGGTTTACGGACCGGGGAGCTGTTTTTT
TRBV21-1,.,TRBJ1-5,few,CASSPPNGGNQPQHF,TGTGCCAGCAGCCCACCCAACGGGGGCAATCAGCCCCAGCATTTT
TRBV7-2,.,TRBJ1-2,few,CASSSGVGYGYTF,TGTGCCAGTTCCTCGGGGGTAGGCTATGGCTACACCTTC
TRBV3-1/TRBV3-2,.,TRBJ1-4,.,CASSQSGTTNEKLFF,TGTGCCAGCAGCCAATCAGGGACAACTAATGAAAAACTGTTTTTT
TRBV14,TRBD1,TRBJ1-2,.,CASSHDRDYGYTF,TGTGCCAGCAGCCATGACAGGGACTATGGCTACACCTTC
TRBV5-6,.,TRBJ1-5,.,CASSLAGGRGQPQHF,TGTGCCAGCAGCTTGGCCGGTGGGCGGGGGCAGCCCCAGCATTTT
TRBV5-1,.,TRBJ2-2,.,CASSATRQANTGELFF,TGCGCCAGCAGCGCCACCCGACAGGCGAACACCGGGGAGCTGTTTTTT
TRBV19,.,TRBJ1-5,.,CASTSDRTYQPQHF,TGTGCCAGTACTTCAGACAGGACCTATCAGCCCCAGCATTTT
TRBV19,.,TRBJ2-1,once,CASSPSDSSYNEQFF,TGTGCCAGTAGTCCCAGCGACAGCTCCTACAATGAGCAGTTCTTC
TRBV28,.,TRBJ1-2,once,CASTAPRAANYGYTF,TGTGCCAGCACCGCTCCCAGGGCTGCTAACTATGGCTACACCTTC
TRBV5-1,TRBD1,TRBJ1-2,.,CASSLAGGNYGYTF,TGCGCCAGCAGCTTGGCAGGGGGCAACTATGGCTACACCTTC
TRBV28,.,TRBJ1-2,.,CASSSRGGAIGYTF,TGTGCCAGCAGTTCCCGCGGGGGCGCTATTGGCTACACCTTC
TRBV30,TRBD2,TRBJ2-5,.,CAWSPGLARETQYF,TGTGCCTGGAGTCCTGGACTAGCTCGAGAGACCCAGTACTTC
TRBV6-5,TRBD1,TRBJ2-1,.,CASSYGTGGGNEQFF,TGTGCCAGCAGTTACGGGACAGGGGGAGGCAATGAGCAGTTCTTC
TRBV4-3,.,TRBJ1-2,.,CASSQGMRSYGYTF,TGCGCCAGCAGCCAAGGAATGAGGAGCTATGGCTACACCTTC
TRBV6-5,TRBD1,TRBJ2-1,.,CASSPPTGNRLEQFF,TGTGCCAGCAGTCCCCCGACAGGGAACCGGCTTGAGCAGTTCTTC
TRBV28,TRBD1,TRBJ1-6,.,CASSPPTGGGSPLHF,TGTGCCAGCAGTCCGCCGACAGGGGGGGGTTCACCCCTCCACTTT
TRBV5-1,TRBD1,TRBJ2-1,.,CASRDRDRGLSYNEQFF,TGCGCCAGCAGGGATCGGGACAGGGGACTCTCCTACAATGAGCAGTTCTTC
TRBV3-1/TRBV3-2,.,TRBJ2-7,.,CASSPLPGPYEQYF,TGTGCCAGCAGCCCGCTGCCAGGGCCCTACGAGCAGTACTTC
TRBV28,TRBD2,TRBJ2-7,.,CATKLAGGEGWEAYF,TGTGCCACCAAGCTAGCGGGAGGAGAGGGTTGGGAGGCGTACTTC
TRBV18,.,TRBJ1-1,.,CASSRGVFAEAFF,TGTGCCAGCTCACGGGGGGTCTTCGCTGAAGCTTTCTTT
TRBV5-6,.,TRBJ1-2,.,CASSWGVTVYGYTF,TGTGCCAGCAGCTGGGGGGTCACGGTCTATGGCTACACCTTC
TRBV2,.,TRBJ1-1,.,CASSDWGGQDTEAFF,TGTGCCAGCAGTGACTGGGGGGGGCAGGACACTGAAGCTTTCTTT
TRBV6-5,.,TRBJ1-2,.,CASSFRGAANYGYTF,TGTGCCAGCAGTTTTCGGGGGGCGGCTAACTATGGCTACACCTTC
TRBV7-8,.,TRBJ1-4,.,CASSSSWEVNEKLFF,TGTGCCAGCAGCTCCTCTTGGGAGGTTAATGAAAAACTGTTTTTT
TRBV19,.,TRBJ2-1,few,CASSTDSVGEQFF,TGTGCCAGTAGTACGGACAGCGTGGGAGAGCAGTTCTTC
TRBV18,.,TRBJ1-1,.,CASSPVRGEVLTEAFF,TGTGCCAGCTCACCAGTTCGGGGGGAAGTGCTCACTGAAGCTTTCTTT
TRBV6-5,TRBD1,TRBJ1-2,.,CASTVGTDPFYGYTF,TGTGCCAGCACAGTGGGGACAGATCCCTTCTATGGCTACACCTTC
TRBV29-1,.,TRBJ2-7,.,CSALGLVSLHYEQYF,TGCAGCGCCTTGGGTCTAGTGTCCCTCCACTACGAGCAGTACTTC
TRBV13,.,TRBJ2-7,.,CASSPTGTTNSYEQYF,TGTGCCAGCAGCCCTACAGGGACTACAAACTCCTACGAGCAGTACTTC